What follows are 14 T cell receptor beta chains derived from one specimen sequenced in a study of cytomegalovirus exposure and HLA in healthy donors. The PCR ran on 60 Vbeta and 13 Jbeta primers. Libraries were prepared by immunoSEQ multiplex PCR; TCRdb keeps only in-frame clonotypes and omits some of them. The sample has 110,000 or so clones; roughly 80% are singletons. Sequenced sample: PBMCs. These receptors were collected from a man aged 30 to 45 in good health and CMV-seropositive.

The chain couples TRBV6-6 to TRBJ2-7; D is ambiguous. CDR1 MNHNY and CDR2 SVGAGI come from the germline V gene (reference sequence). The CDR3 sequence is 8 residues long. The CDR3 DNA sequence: TGTCCTTCCTACGAGCAGTACTTC. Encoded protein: CPSYEQYF.

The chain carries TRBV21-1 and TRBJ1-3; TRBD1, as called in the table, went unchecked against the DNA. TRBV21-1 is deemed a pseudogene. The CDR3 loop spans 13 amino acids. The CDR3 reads CASNRDRGNTIYF. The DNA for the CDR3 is TGTGCCAGCAACAGGGACAGGGGAAACACCATATATTTT.

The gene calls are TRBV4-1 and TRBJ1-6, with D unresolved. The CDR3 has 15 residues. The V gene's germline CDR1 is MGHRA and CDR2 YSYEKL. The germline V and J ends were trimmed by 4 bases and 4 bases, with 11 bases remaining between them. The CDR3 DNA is TGCGCCAGCAGCCCACGAGAGGATTATAATTCACCCCTCCACTTT. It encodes CASSPREDYNSPLHF.

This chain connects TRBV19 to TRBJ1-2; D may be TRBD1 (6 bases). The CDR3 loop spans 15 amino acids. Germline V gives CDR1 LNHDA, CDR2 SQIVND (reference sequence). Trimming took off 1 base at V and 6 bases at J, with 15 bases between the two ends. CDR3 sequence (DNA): TGTGCCAGTAGTATAGCGGCAGGGGAAAGGGATGGCTACACCTTC. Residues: CASSIAAGERDGYTF. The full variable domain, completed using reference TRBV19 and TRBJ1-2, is DGGITQSPKYLFRKEGQNVTLSCEQNLNHDAMYWYRQDPGQGLRLIYYSQIVNDFQKGDIAEGYSVSREKKESFPLTVTSAQKNPTAFYLCASSIAAGERDGYTFGSGTRLTVV.

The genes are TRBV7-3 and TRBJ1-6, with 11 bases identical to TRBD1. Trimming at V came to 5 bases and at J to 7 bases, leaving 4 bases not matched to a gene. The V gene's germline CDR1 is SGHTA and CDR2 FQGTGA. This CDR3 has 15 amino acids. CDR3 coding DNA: TGTGCCAGCAGCCCCCGGACAGGGGGCAATTCACCCCTCCACTTT. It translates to CASSPRTGGNSPLHF.

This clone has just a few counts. The CDR3 sequence is CAISDRGEGYTF. CDR3 nucleotides: TGTGCCATCAGCGACAGGGGAGAAGGCTACACCTTC. The chain joins TRBV10-3 to TRBJ1-2; 8 positions match TRBD1. This CDR3 spans 12 amino acids. J lost 8 bases, V lost 6 bases, and 5 bases had no gene match. The V gene's germline CDR1 is ENHRY and CDR2 SYGVKD.

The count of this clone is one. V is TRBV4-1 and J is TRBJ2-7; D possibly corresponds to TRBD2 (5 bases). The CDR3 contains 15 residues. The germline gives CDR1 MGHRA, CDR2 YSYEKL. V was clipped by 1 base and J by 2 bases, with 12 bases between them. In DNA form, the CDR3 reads TGCGCCAGCAGCCAAGCCCTAACCGGGGCCTACGAGCAGTACTTC. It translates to CASSQALTGAYEQYF.

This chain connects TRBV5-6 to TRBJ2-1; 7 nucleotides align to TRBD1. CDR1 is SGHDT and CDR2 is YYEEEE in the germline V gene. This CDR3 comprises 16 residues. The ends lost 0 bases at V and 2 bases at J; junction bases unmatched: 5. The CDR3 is CASSLDRGATYNEQFF. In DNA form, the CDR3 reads TGTGCCAGCAGCTTGGACAGGGGTGCTACCTACAATGAGCAGTTCTTC.

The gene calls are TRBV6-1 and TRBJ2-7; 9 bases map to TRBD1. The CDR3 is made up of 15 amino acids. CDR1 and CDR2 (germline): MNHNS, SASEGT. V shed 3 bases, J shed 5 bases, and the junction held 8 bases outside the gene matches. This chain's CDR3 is CASSDSGTGSHEQYF. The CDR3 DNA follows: TGTGCCAGCAGTGACTCCGGGACAGGGTCCCACGAGCAGTACTTC.

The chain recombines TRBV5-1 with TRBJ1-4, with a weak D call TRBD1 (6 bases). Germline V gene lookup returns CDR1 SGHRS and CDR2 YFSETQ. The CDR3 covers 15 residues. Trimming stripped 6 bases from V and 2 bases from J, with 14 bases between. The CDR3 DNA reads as TGCGCCAGCACCCGTGGGGGGGCGACTAATGAAAAACTGTTTTTT. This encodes CASTRGGATNEKLFF.

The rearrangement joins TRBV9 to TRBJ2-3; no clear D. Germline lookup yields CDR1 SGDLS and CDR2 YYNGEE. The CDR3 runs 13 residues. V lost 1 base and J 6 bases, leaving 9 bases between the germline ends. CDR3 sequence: CASSVTAADTQYF. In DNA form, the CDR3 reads TGTGCCAGCAGCGTAACAGCTGCTGATACGCAGTATTTT.

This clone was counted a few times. The CDR3 DNA reads as TGTGCCAGCAGCGTACAGACTAGCGGGGGCACCTACGAGCAGTACTTC. Protein product: CASSVQTSGGTYEQYF. The chain employs TRBV7-8 and TRBJ2-7, with 12 nucleotides matching TRBD2. CDR3 length equals 16 residues. V shed 5 bases and J 2 bases; nucleotides not matched to a gene: 7. Germline lookup yields CDR1 SGHVS and CDR2 FQNEAQ.

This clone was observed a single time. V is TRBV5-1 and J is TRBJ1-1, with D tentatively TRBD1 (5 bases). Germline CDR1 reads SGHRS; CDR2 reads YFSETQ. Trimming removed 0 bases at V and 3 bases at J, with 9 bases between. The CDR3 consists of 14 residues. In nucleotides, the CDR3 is TGCGCCAGCAGCTTGGTGGGAGGGGACACTGAAGCTTTCTTT. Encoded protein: CASSLVGGDTEAFF.

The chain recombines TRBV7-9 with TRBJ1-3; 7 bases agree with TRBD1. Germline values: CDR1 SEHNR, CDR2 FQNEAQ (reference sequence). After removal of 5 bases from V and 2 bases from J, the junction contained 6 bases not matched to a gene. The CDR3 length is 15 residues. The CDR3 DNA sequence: TGTGCCAGCAGCCGTGACAGGGTAGCTGGAAACACCATATATTTT. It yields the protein CASSRDRVAGNTIYF.